This section outlines one T cell receptor (beta chain) sequence together with its context. At the DNA level, this CDR3 is encoded by other sequences in the same sample as well. These data belong to a study of blood T cell repertoires in COVID-19. The protocol was immunoSEQ multiplex PCR, while the TCRdb copy is restricted to in-frame clones and leaves out a portion. The sample includes over 600,000 clones, over 80% seen only once; the top ten take 0.2% to 0.3%. V lost 3 bases, J lost 2 bases, and 3 bases lay in between. CDR3 size: 11 residues. Germline CDR1 and CDR2: SQVTM and ANQGSEA. The source of this sequence is a woman aged 18-29 years with acute or convalescent COVID-19. Sequences were obtained from peripheral blood. V and J are TRBV29-1 and TRBJ2-3; D is unresolved. CDR3 DNA: TGCAGCGTTGAGTACACAGATACGCAGTATTTT. Its protein product is CSVEYTDTQYF.